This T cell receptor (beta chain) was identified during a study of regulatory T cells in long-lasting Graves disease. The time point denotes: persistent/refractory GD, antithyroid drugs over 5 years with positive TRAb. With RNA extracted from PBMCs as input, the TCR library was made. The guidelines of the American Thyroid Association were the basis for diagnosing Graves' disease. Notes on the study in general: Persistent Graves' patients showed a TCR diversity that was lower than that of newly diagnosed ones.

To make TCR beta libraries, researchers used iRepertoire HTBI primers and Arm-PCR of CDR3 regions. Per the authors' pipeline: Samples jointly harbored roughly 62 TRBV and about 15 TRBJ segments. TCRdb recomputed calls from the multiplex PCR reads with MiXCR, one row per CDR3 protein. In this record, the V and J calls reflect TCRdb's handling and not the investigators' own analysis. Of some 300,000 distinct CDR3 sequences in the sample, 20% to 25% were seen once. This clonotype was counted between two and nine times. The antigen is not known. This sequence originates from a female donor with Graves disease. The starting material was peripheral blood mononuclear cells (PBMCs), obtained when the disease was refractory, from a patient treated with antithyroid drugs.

CDR3 loop: CASSYPGWQGDTGELFF. CDR3 DNA sequence: TGTGCCAGCAGTTACCCCGGGTGGCAGGGTGACACCGGGGAGCTGTTTTTT. The genes are TRBV6-5 and TRBJ2-2; D may be TRBD1 (5 bases). The V gene's germline CDR1 is MNHEY and CDR2 SVGAGI. The V gene lost 2 bases and the J gene lost 3 bases, with 16 bases spanning the gap. This CDR3 has 17 amino acids.